This entry lists 14 T cell receptor beta chains sequenced from one sample in a study of response to subunit inactivated influenza vaccine. TCRdb passed the RT-PCR reads through MiXCR, listing each CDR3 protein once. The sample carries roughly 570,000 distinct CDR3 sequences, over 10% recorded once. Material: PBMCs from blood, obtained roughly 46 days after vaccination. The receptors were sampled from a man aged 50 to 59 who received an inactivated influenza vaccine.

Details on this clonotype: This clone may be a read error of a much larger clone one base away. Here the CDR3 DNA reads TGCAGCGCCGGACTGGGAGGGAACACTGAAGCTTTCTTT. Protein sequence: CSAGLGGNTEAFF. The chain is built from TRBV29-1 and TRBJ1-1; D ambiguous. Per the germline V gene, CDR1 is SQVTM and CDR2 is ANQGSEA. This CDR3 has 13 amino acids. Deletions cut 7 bases from V and 1 base from J, with 13 bases between.

The table lists this clonotype with many counts. This chain connects TRBV24-1 to TRBJ2-3, with D possibly being TRBD2 (7 bases). V lost 9 bases to trimming and J lost 4 bases, with 16 bases between them. The CDR3 covers 14 residues. The germline CDR1 and CDR2 sequences are KGHDR and SFDVKD. DNA for the CDR3: TGTGCCACCTCTAGGGGGGGAATCGCAGATACGCAGTATTTT. This translates into CATSRGGIADTQYF.

The CDR3 region has the DNA TGTGCCAGCAGCCCCACTTGGGGGGGAACCGGGGAGCTGTTTTTT. This sequence encodes CASSPTWGGTGELFF. This chain connects TRBV6-2 or TRBV6-3 to TRBJ2-2; 7 positions match TRBD2. The CDR3 is 15 residues long. Germline CDR1 MNHEY, CDR2 SVGEGT. Trimming took 6 bases from V and 5 from J; bases not matched to a gene: 9.

This clonotype was observed many times. The J gene is TRBJ2-7, the V gene TRBV12-3 or TRBV12-4; D tentatively reads TRBD1 or TRBD2 (6 bases each). This CDR3 is 14 amino acids long. V lost 4 bases to trimming and J lost 0 bases, with 10 bases between them. This CDR3 is CASSWRDISYEQYF. The CDR3 DNA sequence: TGTGCCAGCAGTTGGAGGGACATCTCCTACGAGCAGTACTTC.

This clonotype was detected only a few times. This chain links TRBV29-1 with TRBJ2-1, with unresolved D. The V end was cut by 4 bases, the J end by 8 bases, with 18 bases between. The CDR3 sequence is 14 residues long. Per germline, CDR1 SQVTM and CDR2 ANQGSEA. The CDR3 DNA is TGCAGCGTTGGGCCTCCACCGCGCCCAGATGAGCAGTTCTTC. It specifies CSVGPPPRPDEQFF.

This clonotype appeared many times. This rearrangement joins TRBV10-3 to TRBJ2-7; D gene uncertain. The V gene lost 4 bases and the J gene lost 6 bases, with 13 bases spanning the gap. The CDR3 is 13 amino acids. CDR1 ENHRY and CDR2 SYGVKD come from the germline V gene. The CDR3 reads CAISVPGRAEQYF. The CDR3 DNA reads TGTGCCATCAGTGTGCCAGGTCGGGCCGAGCAGTACTTC.

The chain couples TRBV12-3 or TRBV12-4 to TRBJ1-3; D is possibly TRBD1 (6 bases). The CDR3 sequence is 15 residues long. The V gene lost 6 bases and the J gene lost 4 bases, with 16 bases spanning the gap. The CDR3 nucleotides are TGTGCCAGCAGCTTCGCTACAGGGTTGGGAAACACCATATATTTT. Translated: CASSFATGLGNTIYF.

This clonotype was recorded a few times. The chain links TRBV5-1 to TRBJ2-7, with 10 nucleotides matching TRBD2. This CDR3 spans 15 amino acids. Germline V gene sequence: CDR1 SGHRS, CDR2 YFSETQ. V dropped 4 bases and J dropped 4; count of bases not matched to a gene: 8. The CDR3 sequence: CASSAKSGGGYEQYF. The CDR3 bases are TGCGCCAGCAGCGCCAAAAGCGGGGGGGGATACGAGCAGTACTTC.

This clonotype was recorded at least ten times. The chain employs TRBV12-3 or TRBV12-4 and TRBJ1-4; D remains ambiguous. The CDR3 runs 13 residues. V was pared by 1 base and J by 7 bases, with 7 bases between. The CDR3 sequence is CASSLGVLEKLFF. Written as DNA, the CDR3 is TGTGCCAGCAGTTTAGGGGTTCTTGAAAAACTGTTTTTT.

This chain uses TRBV20-1 with TRBJ1-5; TRBD1 agrees at 10 bases. With 3 bases clipped from V and 5 bases from J, the junction kept 1 base outside the gene matches. The germline V gene has CDR1 DFQATT and CDR2 SNEGSKA (reference sequence). The CDR3 spans 13 residues. The CDR3 region is CSARGTGDQPQHF. CDR3 nucleotide sequence: TGCAGTGCTAGGGGGACAGGGGATCAGCCCCAGCATTTT.

The sample holds one count of this clonotype. CDR3 sequence: CASSFSHTEAFF. The CDR3 DNA sequence: TGTGCCAGCAGCTTCTCGCACACTGAAGCTTTCTTT. The chain recombines TRBV7-9 with TRBJ1-1, with unresolved D. The ends were cut back, 3 bases at V and 3 bases at J, with 5 bases in the middle. The CDR3 totals 12 residues. Germline V CDR1 and CDR2: SEHNR, FQNEAQ (reference sequence).

This clonotype was detected only a few times. The genes are TRBV12-3 or TRBV12-4 and TRBJ1-1, with D unclear. Trimming removed 2 bases from V and 6 bases from J, with 4 bases in between. This CDR3 is 11 amino acids long. CDR3 amino acids: CASSLTSEAFF. The CDR3, as DNA: TGTGCCAGCAGTTTAACCTCTGAAGCTTTCTTT.

This clonotype was counted a few times. The V and J genes are TRBV5-1 and TRBJ2-2, with 7 bases matching TRBD1. The CDR3 runs 15 residues. Germline CDR1 SGHRS, CDR2 YFSETQ. Trimming at V came to 4 bases and at J to 2 bases, leaving 5 bases not matched to a gene. This chain's CDR3 is CASSVQGPNTGELFF. The CDR3 DNA follows: TGCGCCAGCAGCGTACAGGGGCCCAACACCGGGGAGCTGTTTTTT.

The rearrangement uses TRBV7-9 and TRBJ2-1; no clear D gene. Germline CDR1 and CDR2: SEHNR and FQNEAQ (reference sequence). The V and J ends lost 2 bases and 8 bases respectively, with 4 bases between them. This CDR3 has 11 residues. DNA for the CDR3: TGTGCCAGCAGCTTACTCGATGAGCAGTTCTTC. This sequence encodes CASSLLDEQFF.